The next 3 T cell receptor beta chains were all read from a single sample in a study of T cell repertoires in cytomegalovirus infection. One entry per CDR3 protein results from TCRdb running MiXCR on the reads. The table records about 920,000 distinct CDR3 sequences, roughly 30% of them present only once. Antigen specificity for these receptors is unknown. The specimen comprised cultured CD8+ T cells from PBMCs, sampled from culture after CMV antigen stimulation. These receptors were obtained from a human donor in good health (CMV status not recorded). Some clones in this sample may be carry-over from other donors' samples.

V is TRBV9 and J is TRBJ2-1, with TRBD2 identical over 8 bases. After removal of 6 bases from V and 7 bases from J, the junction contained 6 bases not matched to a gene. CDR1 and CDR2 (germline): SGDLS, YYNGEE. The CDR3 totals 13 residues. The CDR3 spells CASNSGGWNEQFF. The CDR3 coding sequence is TGTGCCAGCAACAGCGGGGGTTGGAATGAGCAGTTCTTC.

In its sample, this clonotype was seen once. The CDR3 loop reads CASSGGTFKGTQYF. For the CDR3, the DNA is TGTGCCAGCAGTGGTGGGACTTTTAAGGGGACCCAGTACTTC. V is TRBV28 and J is TRBJ2-5, with a weak D call TRBD2 (6 bases). Germline V gives CDR1 MDHEN, CDR2 SYDVKM. Trimming pared 5 bases from V and 7 bases from J, leaving 17 bases between. There are 14 residues in the CDR3.

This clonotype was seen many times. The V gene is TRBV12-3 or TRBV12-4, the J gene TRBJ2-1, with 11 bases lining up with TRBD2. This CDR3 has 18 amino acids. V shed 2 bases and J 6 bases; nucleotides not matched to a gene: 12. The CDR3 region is CASSLTSGGLGWGNEQFF. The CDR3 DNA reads TGTGCCAGCAGTTTAACTAGCGGGGGTCTCGGTTGGGGCAATGAGCAGTTCTTC.